This record covers a single TCR beta chain. This entry is derived from a study of tumor-infiltrating lymphocytes in localized non-small cell lung cancer. Using immunoSEQ multiplex PCR, the repertoire was profiled, and TCRdb retains in-frame clones only, with some absent. The table lists approximately 8,000 clones, 65% to 80% of them singletons, with roughly 5.5% in the top ten. Trimming took 4 bases from V and 0 from J, leaving 12 bases between them. The CDR3 has 16 residues. Germline CDR1 reads MNHNS; CDR2 reads SASEGT. The sequence came from a human donor with non-small cell lung cancer. Material for sequencing was lung tumor tissue. The rearrangement uses TRBV6-1 and TRBJ2-2, with D unresolved. CDR3 residues: CASSVLLPANTGELFF. CDR3 nucleotides: TGTGCCAGCAGTGTGTTGCTGCCCGCGAACACCGGGGAGCTGTTTTTT.